This T cell receptor (beta chain) was obtained from a study of OX40 agonist ivuxolimab in advanced cancers. Clones were sequenced by immunoSEQ multiplex PCR, and TCRdb holds only the in-frame ones, with some missing. The sample includes about 79,000 clones, approximately 88% seen only once; the top ten take about 3.8%. Trimming took off 0 bases at V and 2 bases at J, with 7 bases between the two ends. The CDR3 runs to 14 residues. Germline CDR1 ENHRY, CDR2 SYGVKD. Sequenced here: CD4+ or CD8+ T cells sorted from blood, sampled in a trial of the OX40 agonist ivuxolimab. The TCR sequence derives from an adult with an advanced solid tumor such as melanoma, head and neck, liver or kidney cancer. This sequence joins TRBV10-3 and TRBJ2-5; D is unresolved. DNA of the CDR3: TGTGCCATCAGTGAGTCAGGGATTCAAGAGACCCAGTACTTC. Translating it yields CAISESGIQETQYF.